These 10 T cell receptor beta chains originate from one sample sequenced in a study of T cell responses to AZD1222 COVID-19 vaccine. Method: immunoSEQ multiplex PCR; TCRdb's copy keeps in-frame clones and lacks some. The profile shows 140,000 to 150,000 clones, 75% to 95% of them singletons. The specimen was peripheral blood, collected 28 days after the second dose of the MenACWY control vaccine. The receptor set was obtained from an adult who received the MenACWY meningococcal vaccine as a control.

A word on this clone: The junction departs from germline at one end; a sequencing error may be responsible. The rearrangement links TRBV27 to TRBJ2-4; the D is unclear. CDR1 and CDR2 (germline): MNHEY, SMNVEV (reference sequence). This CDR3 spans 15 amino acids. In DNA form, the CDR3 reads TGTGCCAGGAGTTTATGGGTCCTAGCCAAAAACATTCAGTACTTC. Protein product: CARSLWVLAKNIQYF.

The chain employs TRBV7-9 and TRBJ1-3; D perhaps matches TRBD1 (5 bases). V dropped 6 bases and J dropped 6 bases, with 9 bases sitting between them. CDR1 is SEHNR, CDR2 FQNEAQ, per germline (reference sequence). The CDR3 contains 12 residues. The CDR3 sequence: CASRQGENTIYF. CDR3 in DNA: TGTGCCAGCAGGCAGGGTGAAAACACCATATATTTT.

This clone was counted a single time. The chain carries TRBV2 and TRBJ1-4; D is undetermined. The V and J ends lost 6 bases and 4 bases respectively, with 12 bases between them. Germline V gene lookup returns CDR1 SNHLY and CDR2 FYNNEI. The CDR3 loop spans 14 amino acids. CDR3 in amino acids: CASRGGPNNEKLFF. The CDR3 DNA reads TGTGCCAGCAGAGGAGGACCGAATAATGAAAAACTGTTTTTT.

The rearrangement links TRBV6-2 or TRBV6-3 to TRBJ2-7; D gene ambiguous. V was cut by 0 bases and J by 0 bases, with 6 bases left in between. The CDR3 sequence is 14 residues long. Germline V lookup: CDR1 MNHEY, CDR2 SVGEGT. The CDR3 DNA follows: TGTGCCAGCAGTTACTCTAGCAGCTCCTACGAGCAGTACTTC. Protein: CASSYSSSSYEQYF.

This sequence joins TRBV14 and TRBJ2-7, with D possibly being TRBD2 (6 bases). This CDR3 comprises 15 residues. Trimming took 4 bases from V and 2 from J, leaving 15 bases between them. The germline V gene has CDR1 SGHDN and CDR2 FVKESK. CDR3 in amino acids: CASSPWEAVPYEQYF. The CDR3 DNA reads TGTGCCAGCAGCCCCTGGGAGGCGGTCCCCTACGAGCAGTACTTC.

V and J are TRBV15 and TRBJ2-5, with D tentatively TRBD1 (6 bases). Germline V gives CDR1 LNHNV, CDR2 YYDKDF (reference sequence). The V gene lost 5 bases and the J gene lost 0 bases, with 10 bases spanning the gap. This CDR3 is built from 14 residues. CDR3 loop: CATSRDINQETQYF. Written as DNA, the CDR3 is TGTGCCACCAGCCGGGACATTAACCAAGAGACCCAGTACTTC.

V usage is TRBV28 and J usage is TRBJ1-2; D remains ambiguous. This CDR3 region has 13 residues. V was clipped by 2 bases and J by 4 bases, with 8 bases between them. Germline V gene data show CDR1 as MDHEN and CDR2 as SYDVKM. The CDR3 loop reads CASSLDWGYGYTF. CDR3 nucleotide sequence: TGTGCCAGCAGTTTAGATTGGGGCTATGGCTACACCTTC.

The CDR3 loop reads CASRYGPNMTPLHF. The CDR3 DNA reads TGTGCCAGCAGATACGGACCCAACATGACACCCCTCCACTTT. This chain joins TRBV6-2 or TRBV6-3 and TRBJ1-6; D gene ambiguous. With 6 bases removed from V and 11 bases from J, the gap between germline ends came to 17 bases. The germline CDR1 and CDR2 sequences are MNHEY and SVGEGT. The CDR3 loop spans 14 amino acids.

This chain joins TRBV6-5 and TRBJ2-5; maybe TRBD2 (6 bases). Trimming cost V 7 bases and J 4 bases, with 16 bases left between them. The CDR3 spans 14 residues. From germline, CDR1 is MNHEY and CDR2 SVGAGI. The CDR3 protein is CASTPEGSRETQYF. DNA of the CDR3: TGTGCCAGCACCCCGGAGGGAAGTCGAGAGACCCAGTACTTC.

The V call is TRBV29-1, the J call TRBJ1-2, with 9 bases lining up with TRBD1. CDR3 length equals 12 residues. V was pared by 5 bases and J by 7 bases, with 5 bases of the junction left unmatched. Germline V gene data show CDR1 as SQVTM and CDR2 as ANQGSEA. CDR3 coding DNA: TGCAGCGTTAAACAGGGGGCGAGTGGCTACACCTTC. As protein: CSVKQGASGYTF. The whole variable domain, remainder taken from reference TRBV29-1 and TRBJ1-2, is SAVISQKPSRDICQRGTSLTIQCQVDSQVTMMFWYRQQPGQSLTLIATANQGSEATYESGFVIDKFPISRPNLTFSTLTVSNMSPEDSSIYLCSVKQGASGYTFGSGTRLTVV.